This T cell receptor (beta chain) was found in a study of blood T cell repertoires in COVID-19. Study summary: T cells, B-cell-depleted T cells, or PBMCs provided the cDNA or gDNA that served as material.

This clone was seen a single time. Assay used: immunoSEQ multiplex PCR; TCRdb lists only in-frame clones, some missing. This repertoire shows 250,000 to 350,000 clones, more than 85% found once; its top ten account for about 2.2%. The sample taken for sequencing was peripheral blood. The sequence was obtained from a woman in her 30s with COVID-19, enrolled during active disease.

CDR3 region: CASSGATGADSGANVLTF. The CDR3 DNA reads TGTGCCAGCAGCGGAGCCACAGGTGCCGACTCTGGGGCCAACGTCCTGACTTTC. The chain carries TRBV5-4 and TRBJ2-6; tentatively, D is TRBD1 (5 bases). CDR3 size: 18 residues. Germline V CDR1 and CDR2: SGHNT, YYREEE (reference sequence). V was pared by 4 bases and J by 0 bases, with 17 bases between.